One TCR beta chain is described in this entry. Per the original methods: Amplification of reference gene primers provided the estimated nucleated cell counts. Clones were read by immunoSEQ multiplex PCR, and TCRdb kept only the in-frame ones, dropping some. V and J calls and clone size are copied from that table; D and trimming were computed from the DNA. The sample gives approximately 250,000 clones, roughly 84% of which show up once; over 1.5% is in the top ten. The germline V gene encodes CDR1 LGHNT and CDR2 FRNRAP. This CDR3 spans 12 amino acids. V shed 2 bases and J shed 7 bases, with 5 bases lying between them. These data come from a study of blood T cell repertoires in COVID-19. About the research overall: Collection of acute and convalescent COVID-19 samples took place in the United States, Italy and Spain. T cells, B-cell-depleted T cells, or PBMCs provided the cDNA or gDNA that served as material.

The rearrangement uses TRBV12-5 and TRBJ2-2; D is unclear. Sequencing was done on a sample of peripheral blood. This TCR derives from a woman between 40 and 50 years old who had recovered from COVID-19. The DNA of the CDR3 is TGTGCTAGTGGTTTGTATAGCGGGGAGCTGTTTTTT. This translates into CASGLYSGELFF. Based on the CDR3 plus reference TRBV12-5 and TRBJ2-2, the full variable domain is DARVTQTPRHKVTEMGQEVTMRCQPILGHNTVFWYRQTMMQGLELLAYFRNRAPLDDSGMPKDRFSAEMPDATLATLKIQPSEPRDSAVYFCASGLYSGELFFGEGSRLTVL.